These 32 T cell receptor beta chains were all obtained from the same sample, sequenced in a study of blood T cell repertoires in COVID-19. TCRdb's copy holds only in-frame clones and misses some; the assay was immunoSEQ multiplex PCR. The repertoire has about 140,000 clones, about 90% of them found once; the top ten carry about 10%. Sequencing was carried out using peripheral blood. The receptor source for this set is a man aged 50 or older with active or convalescent COVID-19.

J is TRBJ2-4 and V is TRBV4-3; possible D gene TRBD1, 6 bases. V was clipped by 0 bases and J by 7 bases, with 10 bases between them. This CDR3 comprises 14 residues. Germline assignment: CDR1 LGHNA and CDR2 YSLEER. The CDR3 loop reads CASSQDSRGNIQYF. The CDR3 DNA reads TGCGCCAGCAGCCAAGATTCAAGGGGGAACATTCAGTACTTC.

The table lists this clone with a count of one. The V gene is TRBV18, the J gene TRBJ2-7; TRBD2 agrees at 11 bases. There are 16 residues in the CDR3. Looked up from germline, CDR1 is KGHSH and CDR2 is LQKENI. J lost 3 bases, V lost 3 bases, and 7 bases had no gene match. CDR3 region: CASSPGLAEGGYEQYF. In nucleotides, the CDR3 is TGTGCCAGCTCACCGGGACTAGCGGAGGGGGGCTACGAGCAGTACTTC.

This chain connects TRBV7-9 to TRBJ1-1; D perhaps matches TRBD1 (5 bases). Trimming took off 0 bases at V and 4 bases at J, with 9 bases between the two ends. The CDR3 loop spans 14 amino acids. Germline values: CDR1 SEHNR, CDR2 FQNEAQ (reference sequence). CDR3 region: CASSLAGGSTEAFF. The CDR3 DNA reads as TGTGCCAGCAGCTTAGCGGGGGGTAGCACTGAAGCTTTCTTT.

The rearrangement links TRBV7-9 to TRBJ2-2; 12 positions agree with TRBD1. Losses at the gene ends were 7 bases for V and 6 bases for J; bases not matched to a gene: 6. The CDR3 sequence is 15 residues long. Germline values: CDR1 SEHNR, CDR2 FQNEAQ (reference sequence). CDR3 amino acids: CASTRDRGLAGELFF. The DNA of the CDR3 is TGTGCCAGCACCCGGGACAGGGGGCTTGCCGGGGAGCTGTTTTTT.

The chain carries TRBV4-2 and TRBJ2-1, with a weak D call TRBD2 (5 bases). V was shortened by 0 bases and J by 6 bases, with 15 bases between the two germline ends. The length of the CDR3 is 16 residues. Germline assignment: CDR1 LGHNA and CDR2 YNFKEQ. The CDR3 nucleotides are TGTGCCAGCAGCCAAGATCCAGCGGCCGTTGTCAATGAGCAGTTCTTC. Its protein product is CASSQDPAAVVNEQFF.

In DNA, the CDR3 is TGTGCCAGCACCGCAAGTAGGGGCCAAGAGACCCAGTACTTC. Translated: CASTASRGQETQYF. The chain is built from TRBV6-5 and TRBJ2-5, with D possibly matching TRBD1 (5 bases). In germline, CDR1 is MNHEY, CDR2 SVGAGI. CDR3 length: 14 amino acids. V shed 7 bases and J shed 1 base, with 13 bases lying between them.

The genes are TRBV5-5 and TRBJ2-7; TRBD1 matches 7 bases. The CDR3 has 17 amino acids. Germline CDR1 reads SGHKS; CDR2 reads YYEKEE (reference sequence). The V segment lost 2 bases and the J segment 2 bases; nucleotides outside the gene matches: 13. The CDR3 DNA follows: TGTGCCAGCAGCTTCTCTAATACCGGGACAGTAACCTACGAGCAGTACTTC. It is translated as CASSFSNTGTVTYEQYF.

The J gene is TRBJ2-3, the V gene TRBV6-5; TRBD2 is a possible D gene (6 bases). Germline V CDR1 and CDR2: MNHEY, SVGAGI. Between the trimmed V and J ends, which lost 10 bases and 0 bases, there was a span of 17 bases. CDR3 length: 15 amino acids. The CDR3 DNA is TGTGCCACCTTTCCCGGGAGCACTAGCACAGATACGCAGTATTTT. Translating it yields CATFPGSTSTDTQYF.

For this clone: One end of the junction does not line up with germline, which may come from a read error. CDR3 in amino acids: CASTEAQGYGYGYTF. The CDR3 nucleotides are TGTGCCAGCACTGAAGCGCAGGGTTATGGCTATGGCTACACCTTC. The chain joins TRBV2 to TRBJ1-2; D is possibly TRBD1 (5 bases). The germline gives CDR1 SNHLY, CDR2 FYNNEI. The length of the CDR3 is 15 residues. The full variable domain, with the rest looked up from reference TRBV2 and TRBJ1-2, is EPEVTQTPSHQVTQMGQEVILRCVPISNHLYFYWYRQILGQKVEFLVSFYNNEISEKSEIFDDQFSVERPDGSNFTLKIRSTKLEDSAMYFCASTEAQGYGYGYTFGSGTRLTVV.

The chain uses TRBV20-1 and TRBJ1-1; weak D call: TRBD1 (5 bases). V lost 3 bases, J lost 4 bases, and 12 bases lay in between. Germline-derived CDR1 and CDR2 are DFQATT and SNEGSKA (reference sequence). This CDR3 is built from 13 residues. CDR3 residues: CSASRGVGTEAFF. DNA of the CDR3: TGCAGTGCTAGTCGGGGGGTTGGCACTGAAGCTTTCTTT.

V gene TRBV2 combines with J gene TRBJ2-7; 7 positions agree with TRBD2. Losses at the gene ends were 1 base for V and 5 bases for J; bases not matched to a gene: 11. CDR1 and CDR2 from the germline V gene are SNHLY and FYNNEI. The CDR3 length is 16 residues. CDR3 DNA: TGTGCCAGCAGTGAAGGGTGGGCTAGCGGTGGCCACGAGCAGTACTTC. Protein sequence: CASSEGWASGGHEQYF.

The chain has TRBV7-9 and TRBJ2-2, with 12 bases fitting TRBD1. The CDR3 totals 17 residues. Trimming cost V 4 bases and J 4 bases; bases outside gene matches: 7. CDR1 is SEHNR and CDR2 is FQNEAQ in the germline V gene (reference sequence). The CDR3 here is CASSWGTGGAGTGELFF. The CDR3 DNA is TGTGCCAGCAGCTGGGGGACAGGGGGCGCGGGCACCGGGGAGCTGTTTTTT.

The genes are TRBV2 and TRBJ1-1, with a weak D call TRBD1 (6 bases). This CDR3 has 14 amino acids. Germline V lookup: CDR1 SNHLY, CDR2 FYNNEI. V was clipped by 6 bases and J by 0 bases, with 11 bases between them. The CDR3 loop reads CASSAQGLNTEAFF. DNA of the CDR3: TGTGCCAGCAGCGCACAGGGTTTGAACACTGAAGCTTTCTTT.

The chain uses TRBV9 and TRBJ2-6; D gene ambiguous. Germline V gene data show CDR1 as SGDLS and CDR2 as YYNGEE. The CDR3 covers 12 residues. V was trimmed by 9 bases and J by 1 base, leaving 5 bases between them. The chain's CDR3 is CATQSGANVLTF. The CDR3 DNA is TGTGCCACTCAGTCTGGGGCCAACGTCCTGACTTTC.

The V gene is TRBV2, the J gene TRBJ1-2, with 7 nucleotides matching TRBD1. Germline V gives CDR1 SNHLY, CDR2 FYNNEI. The CDR3 covers 14 residues. Germline trimming cut 6 bases from V and 8 bases from J; bases unmatched to any gene: 12. The CDR3, as DNA: TGTGCCAGCAGCAGGGGGATGGACGAAAGGGGCTACACCTTC. Protein product: CASSRGMDERGYTF.

The genes are TRBV18 and TRBJ1-1, with 8 positions matching TRBD1. After removal of 2 bases from V and 6 bases from J, the junction contained 5 bases not matched to a gene. Germline V gives CDR1 KGHSH, CDR2 LQKENI. CDR3 size: 14 residues. In DNA, the CDR3 is TGTGCCAGCTCACCAAACGACAGGGGCCCTGAAGCTTTCTTT. Translating it yields CASSPNDRGPEAFF.

The chain employs TRBV5-6 and TRBJ2-1, with TRBD2 identical over 14 bases. V was clipped by 4 bases and J by 8 bases; unmatched bases: 11. The CDR3 has 17 amino acids. Germline CDR1 is SGHDT and CDR2 is YYEEEE. CDR3 in DNA: TGTGCCAGCAGCATAAGGACTAGCGGGAGGATTAGGCATGAGCAGTTCTTC. Residues: CASSIRTSGRIRHEQFF.

The rearrangement joins TRBV11-2 to TRBJ1-2; 12 bases match TRBD1. The CDR3 runs to 18 residues. Trimming took 3 bases from V and 4 from J; bases not matched to a gene: 12. Germline assignment: CDR1 SGHAT and CDR2 FQNNGV. The CDR3: CASSFIGTGGVSGYGYTF. The CDR3 nucleotides are TGTGCCAGCAGCTTCATTGGGACAGGGGGCGTATCGGGCTATGGCTACACCTTC.

The chain links TRBV5-1 to TRBJ1-5; TRBD1 matches at 7 bases. Per the germline V gene, CDR1 is SGHRS and CDR2 is YFSETQ. V was clipped by 0 bases and J by 6 bases; unmatched bases: 6. The CDR3 loop spans 15 amino acids. This CDR3 is CASSLGQGSGQPQHF. DNA for the CDR3: TGCGCCAGCAGCTTGGGACAGGGATCAGGTCAGCCCCAGCATTTT.

The table lists this clone with a count of one. The genes are TRBV20-1 and TRBJ2-7; weak D call: TRBD2 (5 bases). The V end was cut by 3 bases, the J end by 1 base, with 13 bases between. Germline CDR1 is DFQATT and CDR2 is SNEGSKA (reference sequence). This CDR3 contains 14 residues. DNA of the CDR3: TGCAGTGCTAGTCCCGTCACTAGGTCCTACGAGCAGTACTTC. This translates into CSASPVTRSYEQYF.

This clone has more than one count but fewer than ten. The chain employs TRBV30 and TRBJ1-5; D may be TRBD1 (5 bases). The V and J ends lost 4 bases and 4 bases respectively, with 11 bases between them. Germline assignment: CDR1 GTSNPN and CDR2 SVGIG (reference sequence). The CDR3 is 13 amino acids. Written as DNA, the CDR3 is TGTGCCTGGAATACGCGGGGGAATCAGCCCCAGCATTTT. Translation gives CAWNTRGNQPQHF.

This clone showed up just a few times. The chain employs TRBV5-4 and TRBJ1-2, with 7 bases aligning to TRBD1. Unmatched junction bases numbered 5, after V lost 4 bases and J lost 2 bases. CDR1 is SGHNT and CDR2 is YYREEE in the germline V gene (reference sequence). The length of the CDR3 is 14 residues. CDR3 in amino acids: CASSRQGENYGYTF. The DNA of the CDR3 is TGTGCCAGCAGCCGTCAGGGGGAAAACTATGGCTACACCTTC.

The chain joins TRBV6-2 or TRBV6-3 to TRBJ1-1; perhaps TRBD1 as D (6 bases). Trimming stripped 3 bases from V and 3 bases from J, with 11 bases between. The CDR3 runs to 14 residues. CDR1 is MNHEY, CDR2 SVGEGT, per germline. CDR3 DNA: TGTGCCAGCAGTTATTGGGGGCTAGACACTGAAGCTTTCTTT. Amino acid sequence: CASSYWGLDTEAFF.

The rearrangement links TRBV10-3 to TRBJ2-1, with 9 nucleotides matching TRBD2. The CDR3 loop spans 14 amino acids. Germline CDR1 ENHRY, CDR2 SYGVKD. V lost 4 bases and J lost 4; bases outside the gene matches: 2. CDR3 nucleotides: TGTGCCATCAGTGGACTAGCGGATTACAATGAGCAGTTCTTC. Translating gives CAISGLADYNEQFF.

This clone appeared once. J is TRBJ1-4 and V is TRBV7-2, with no clear D. V shed 4 bases and J shed 7 bases, with 16 bases lying between them. CDR1 and CDR2 from the germline V gene are SGHTA and FQGNSA. CDR3 length equals 15 residues. The CDR3 sequence is CASSSRSTSSEKLFF. Written as DNA, the CDR3 is TGTGCCAGCAGCTCCCGGTCTACGTCTAGTGAAAAACTGTTTTTT.

This chain links TRBV28 with TRBJ2-7, with D maybe TRBD2 (6 bases). This CDR3 has 15 amino acids. Trimming took off 5 bases at V and 3 bases at J, with 17 bases between the two ends. The V gene's germline CDR1 is MDHEN and CDR2 SYDVKM. CDR3 nucleotide sequence: TGTGCCAGCAGTCCCCTGGGGGGATACTACTACGAGCAGTACTTC. Its translation: CASSPLGGYYYEQYF.

CDR3 in amino acids: CASSKQGWDTEAFF. Here the CDR3 DNA reads TGTGCCAGCAGCAAACAGGGGTGGGACACTGAAGCTTTCTTT. V is TRBV7-2 and J is TRBJ1-1; 7 positions agree with TRBD1. The CDR3 is 14 amino acids. The V gene end was trimmed by 5 bases and the J gene end by 3 bases; junction bases not matched to a gene: 6. Germline values: CDR1 SGHTA, CDR2 FQGNSA.

This sequence joins TRBV3-1 (or the pseudogene TRBV3-2) and TRBJ2-7, with 10 bases lining up with TRBD1. The junction had 7 bases not matched to a gene; V was cut back by 6 bases and J by 2 bases. Looked up from germline, CDR1 is LGHDT and CDR2 is YNNKEL (reference sequence). The CDR3 length is 15 residues. The CDR3 is CASSPGTGVTYEQYF. In DNA form, the CDR3 reads TGTGCCAGCAGTCCCGGGACAGGGGTTACCTACGAGCAGTACTTC.

The chain combines TRBV27 with TRBJ1-2; D may be TRBD1 (6 bases). The V end was cut by 4 bases, the J end by 6 bases, with 18 bases between. The CDR3 is 15 residues long. Germline V CDR1 and CDR2: MNHEY, SMNVEV (reference sequence). The CDR3 DNA follows: TGTGCCAGCAGTTCCGGAGGGGGGGCGCATCATGGCTACACCTTC. It translates to CASSSGGGAHHGYTF.

The rearrangement joins TRBV2 to TRBJ1-6; a possible D gene is TRBD1 (5 bases). Between the trimmed V and J ends, which lost 1 base and 7 bases, there was a span of 8 bases. The germline gives CDR1 SNHLY, CDR2 FYNNEI. The CDR3 length is 14 residues. The CDR3 protein is CASSEDRLNSPLHF. The CDR3 nucleotides are TGTGCCAGCAGTGAAGACAGGCTAAATTCACCCCTCCACTTT.

The rearrangement joins TRBV19 to TRBJ1-5; 8 nucleotides agree with TRBD1. CDR1 and CDR2 (germline): LNHDA, SQIVND (reference sequence). The CDR3 runs to 16 residues. With 7 bases clipped from V and 7 bases from J, the junction kept 15 bases outside the gene matches. The CDR3 sequence: CASTPDRAPSWQPQHF. As DNA, the CDR3 is TGTGCCAGTACCCCGGACAGGGCCCCTTCTTGGCAGCCCCAGCATTTT.

This clone appeared a single time. The chain carries TRBV4-2 and TRBJ1-2; 7 nucleotides align to TRBD1. The ends lost 4 bases at V and 2 bases at J; junction bases unmatched: 4. Germline lookup yields CDR1 LGHNA and CDR2 YNFKEQ. The CDR3 spans 14 residues. The CDR3 sequence is CASSPGQINYGYTF. CDR3 nucleotides: TGTGCCAGCAGCCCGGGACAGATCAACTATGGCTACACCTTC.